The 27 T cell receptor beta chains below were found in one sample sequenced in a study of blood T cell repertoires in COVID-19. This table comes from immunoSEQ multiplex PCR, and its TCRdb copy is limited to in-frame clones, with some not included. The data show 85,000 to 110,000 clones, roughly 90% seen once. Sequencing used peripheral blood. The receptors derive from a woman aged 60-75 years with acute or convalescent COVID-19.

The chain is built from TRBV3-1 (or the pseudogene TRBV3-2) and TRBJ2-5; 9 bases match TRBD2. This CDR3 comprises 14 residues. The V gene end was trimmed by 1 base and the J gene end by 6 bases; junction bases not matched to a gene: 3. Per the germline V gene, CDR1 is LGHDT and CDR2 is YNNKEL (reference sequence). CDR3 bases: TGTGCCAGCAGCCAAGGTAGCGGGAGTAAGACCCAGTACTTC. Protein sequence: CASSQGSGSKTQYF.

The chain combines TRBV7-8 with TRBJ2-5; a possible D gene is TRBD1 (6 bases). This CDR3 has 14 residues. From germline, CDR1 is SGHVS and CDR2 FQNEAQ. Trimming left V 2 bases short and J 5 bases short, with 12 bases between. The CDR3 loop reads CASSLITGSETQYF. As DNA, the CDR3 is TGTGCCAGCAGCTTAATCACAGGGTCGGAGACCCAGTACTTC.

The rearrangement links TRBV3-1 (or the pseudogene TRBV3-2) to TRBJ1-1; D unresolved. V dropped 3 bases and J dropped 0 bases, with 5 bases sitting between them. Germline V lookup: CDR1 LGHDT, CDR2 YNNKEL (reference sequence). There are 13 residues in the CDR3. CDR3 sequence reads: CASSHQVNTEAFF. The CDR3 DNA is TGTGCCAGCAGCCACCAGGTGAACACTGAAGCTTTCTTT.

The chain joins TRBV6-2 or TRBV6-3 to TRBJ1-5; 7 bases agree with TRBD1. Germline-derived CDR1 and CDR2 are MNHEY and SVGEGT. V lost 5 bases and J lost 4; bases outside the gene matches: 8. The CDR3 runs to 15 residues. The chain's CDR3 is CASSIGQVPNQPQHF. The CDR3 nucleotides are TGTGCCAGCAGTATTGGACAGGTTCCGAATCAGCCCCAGCATTTT.

The V call is TRBV5-1, the J call TRBJ1-2, with TRBD1 matching 9 bases. The CDR3 covers 14 residues. Germline CDR1 and CDR2: SGHRS and YFSETQ. V lost 2 bases to trimming and J lost 4 bases; unmatched junction nucleotides: 3. In DNA form, the CDR3 reads TGCGCCAGCAGCTTAGGACAGGGGAGCTATGGCTACACCTTC. Residues: CASSLGQGSYGYTF.

The CDR3 coding sequence is TGCGCCAGCAGCACCGGACACAGCACCGGGGAGCTGTTTTTT. Translated, it gives CASSTGHSTGELFF. The genes are TRBV5-1 and TRBJ2-2, with D possibly TRBD1 on 5 matching bases. The CDR3 is 14 residues long. Germline assignment: CDR1 SGHRS and CDR2 YFSETQ. Trimming took off 4 bases at V and 4 bases at J, with 11 bases between the two ends.

The chain employs TRBV11-2 and TRBJ2-1, with D maybe TRBD2 (6 bases). Trimming pared 1 base from V and 4 bases from J, leaving 23 bases between. This CDR3 spans 19 amino acids. CDR1 SGHAT and CDR2 FQNNGV come from the germline V gene. CDR3: CASSLGAGLLRIAYNEQFF. The CDR3 DNA reads TGTGCCAGCAGCTTAGGGGCGGGACTCTTACGCATAGCTTACAATGAGCAGTTCTTC.

Of note for this clone: One end of the junction is discordant with germline, which a read error may explain. V gene TRBV6-1 combines with J gene TRBJ1-2; 7 bases match TRBD1. Germline V gene lookup returns CDR1 MNHNS and CDR2 SASEGT. The CDR3 is 14 residues long. Here the CDR3 reads CASTEDRVGYGYTF. In DNA form, the CDR3 reads TGTGCCAGCACTGAAGACAGGGTTGGGTATGGCTACACCTTC.

The chain combines TRBV27 with TRBJ2-1; weak D call: TRBD2 (6 bases). From germline, CDR1 is MNHEY and CDR2 SMNVEV (reference sequence). This CDR3 has 15 residues. Trimming stripped 3 bases from V and 2 bases from J, with 11 bases between. CDR3 in amino acids: CASSLGGEAYNEQFF. The CDR3 nucleotides are TGTGCCAGCAGTTTGGGAGGTGAGGCCTACAATGAGCAGTTCTTC.

The chain uses TRBV11-3 and TRBJ2-2; D is uncertain. The V gene's germline CDR1 is SGHNT and CDR2 YENEEA. The V and J ends lost 2 bases and 4 bases respectively, with 8 bases between them. The CDR3 consists of 14 residues. The CDR3 is CASSLPRITGELFF. CDR3 in DNA: TGTGCCAGCAGCTTACCGCGGATCACCGGGGAGCTGTTTTTT.

This chain uses TRBV29-1 with TRBJ1-2, with D tentatively TRBD1 (6 bases). The V and J ends lost 0 bases and 2 bases respectively, with 13 bases between them. Germline V gene lookup returns CDR1 SQVTM and CDR2 ANQGSEA. The CDR3 runs to 15 residues. CDR3 DNA: TGCAGCGTTGAAGACAGGGGTAGAGGGAACTATGGCTACACCTTC. It yields the protein CSVEDRGRGNYGYTF.

V is TRBV7-9 and J is TRBJ1-5; 11 bases are shared with TRBD1. Germline V lookup: CDR1 SEHNR, CDR2 FQNEAQ (reference sequence). The CDR3 spans 17 residues. V was pared by 5 bases and J by 6 bases, with 12 bases of the junction left unmatched. CDR3 DNA sequence: TGTGCCAGCAGCCGGGCAGCCGGGACAGGGGGATCTCAGCCCCAGCATTTT. Amino acid sequence: CASSRAAGTGGSQPQHF.

This clone was recorded only once. The V gene is TRBV7-8, the J gene TRBJ1-2; possible D gene TRBD1, 5 bases. The CDR3 consists of 13 residues. Between the trimmed V and J ends, which lost 1 base and 4 bases, there was a span of 7 bases. Germline V CDR1 and CDR2: SGHVS, FQNEAQ. The chain's CDR3 is CASSLGRVYGYTF. The CDR3 DNA reads as TGTGCCAGCAGCTTAGGCAGGGTCTATGGCTACACCTTC.

Written as DNA, the CDR3 is TGTGCCAGCAGCCGACAGGGAGCAGATACGCAGTATTTT. Encoded protein: CASSRQGADTQYF. The chain is built from TRBV9 and TRBJ2-3, with TRBD1 matching 7 bases. The CDR3 covers 13 residues. Losses at the gene ends were 4 bases for V and 4 bases for J; bases not matched to a gene: 3. Per the germline V gene, CDR1 is SGDLS and CDR2 is YYNGEE.

J is TRBJ2-2 and V is TRBV2, with 7 positions matching TRBD2. The CDR3 spans 13 residues. Germline V lookup: CDR1 SNHLY, CDR2 FYNNEI. The ends lost 7 bases at V and 3 bases at J; junction bases unmatched: 2. The CDR3 nucleotides read TGTGCCAGCATGCGGGAGCACACCGGGGAGCTGTTTTTT. As protein: CASMREHTGELFF.

This clone was recorded once. The chain recombines TRBV5-1 with TRBJ2-3; TRBD2 matches 11 bases. J lost 5 bases, V lost 4 bases, and 9 bases had no gene match. The CDR3 consists of 16 residues. Looked up from germline, CDR1 is SGHRS and CDR2 is YFSETQ. The CDR3 DNA is TGCGCCAGCAGCCGCAAGCCGGGGACTAGCGGAGATACGCAGTATTTT. Translating it yields CASSRKPGTSGDTQYF.

J is TRBJ2-1 and V is TRBV2; weak D call: TRBD1 (5 bases). The germline V gene has CDR1 SNHLY and CDR2 FYNNEI. The CDR3 spans 14 residues. Trimming pared 7 bases from V and 8 bases from J, leaving 18 bases between. CDR3 protein: CASKRAGIADEQFF. The CDR3 DNA sequence: TGTGCCAGCAAACGGGCAGGGATTGCTGATGAGCAGTTCTTC.

The chain couples TRBV5-4 to TRBJ2-1; 7 nucleotides match TRBD1. This CDR3 spans 15 amino acids. The V gene's germline CDR1 is SGHNT and CDR2 YYREEE (reference sequence). J gave up 5 bases and V 2 bases, and 7 bases lay outside the gene matches. Written as DNA, the CDR3 is TGTGCCAGCAGCTTTGGTGGACAGGCAAACAATGAGCAGTTCTTC. It encodes CASSFGGQANNEQFF.

The chain couples TRBV14 to TRBJ1-1; 8 nucleotides align to TRBD1. Germline CDR1 reads SGHDN; CDR2 reads FVKESK. The CDR3 extends over 14 amino acids. J lost 5 bases, V lost 5 bases, and 7 bases had no gene match. The CDR3 sequence is CASSAIRGRTEAFF. Here the CDR3 DNA reads TGTGCCAGCAGCGCAATCAGGGGGCGAACTGAAGCTTTCTTT.

This rearrangement joins TRBV5-1 to TRBJ1-1, with D perhaps matching TRBD1 (6 bases). Germline V gene lookup returns CDR1 SGHRS and CDR2 YFSETQ. This CDR3 has 15 amino acids. The V end lost 3 bases, the J end lost 0 bases, and 12 bases lay between the germline ends. CDR3 sequence reads: CASSSTGQLNTEAFF. In DNA, the CDR3 is TGCGCCAGCAGCTCGACCGGACAGCTGAACACTGAAGCTTTCTTT.

The chain employs TRBV5-1 and TRBJ1-4; possibly TRBD1 for D (6 bases). CDR3 length: 14 amino acids. The germline V and J ends were trimmed by 0 bases and 10 bases, with 13 bases remaining between them. CDR1 is SGHRS and CDR2 is YFSETQ in the germline V gene. For the CDR3, the DNA is TGCGCCAGCAGCTTGGACGGGGGGCTAAGAAAACTGTTTTTT. Encoded protein: CASSLDGGLRKLFF.

The rearrangement joins TRBV7-8 to TRBJ2-3; 12 bases line up with TRBD2. This CDR3 is built from 18 residues. CDR1 is SGHVS and CDR2 is FQNEAQ in the germline V gene. The J segment lost 4 bases and the V segment lost 4 bases, leaving 12 bases of the junction unmatched. CDR3 sequence reads: CASSSRLAGVRSPDTQYF. CDR3 coding DNA: TGTGCCAGCAGCTCGCGACTAGCGGGAGTGAGGTCCCCAGATACGCAGTATTTT.

The chain combines TRBV18 with TRBJ1-3; the D is unclear. The CDR3 covers 14 residues. V gave up 11 bases and J gave up 0 bases, with 14 bases separating them. CDR1 is KGHSH, CDR2 LQKENI, per germline. This CDR3 reads CAAGGRSSGNTIYF. The CDR3 DNA reads TGTGCCGCGGGAGGGCGGAGCTCTGGAAACACCATATATTTT.

The CDR3 DNA sequence: TGTGCCAGCAGCTCTAAGGGGGGGACTGAAGCTTTCTTT. Translating gives CASSSKGGTEAFF. The chain employs TRBV3-1 (or the pseudogene TRBV3-2) and TRBJ1-1; a weak D match, TRBD1 (6 bases). This CDR3 has 13 amino acids. The germline gives CDR1 LGHDT, CDR2 YNNKEL (reference sequence). V was trimmed by 5 bases and J by 5 bases, leaving 12 bases between them.

V is TRBV6-5 and J is TRBJ1-5, with a weak D call TRBD1 (5 bases). CDR3 length: 14 amino acids. The germline CDR1 and CDR2 sequences are MNHEY and SVGAGI. The ends were cut back, 10 bases at V and 2 bases at J, with 15 bases in the middle. CDR3 protein: CANFLRGGNQPQHF. In DNA, the CDR3 is TGTGCCAACTTCTTACGGGGGGGCAATCAGCCCCAGCATTTT.

The chain combines TRBV11-2 with TRBJ2-5, with 11 bases aligning to TRBD2. V shed 4 bases, J shed 4 bases, and the junction held 8 bases outside the gene matches. The CDR3 is 16 amino acids. Germline lookup yields CDR1 SGHAT and CDR2 FQNNGV. The CDR3 loop reads CASSSLTSGKGETQYF. The CDR3 DNA is TGTGCCAGCAGCTCCCTGACTAGCGGGAAGGGAGAGACCCAGTACTTC.

This rearrangement joins TRBV2 to TRBJ1-2; 7 nucleotides match TRBD1. Per the germline V gene, CDR1 is SNHLY and CDR2 is FYNNEI. J was trimmed by 4 bases and V by 4 bases; bases with no gene match: 6. The CDR3 sequence is 14 residues long. The CDR3 loop reads CASSADRASYGYTF. CDR3 coding DNA: TGTGCCAGCAGTGCCGACAGGGCCAGCTATGGCTACACCTTC.